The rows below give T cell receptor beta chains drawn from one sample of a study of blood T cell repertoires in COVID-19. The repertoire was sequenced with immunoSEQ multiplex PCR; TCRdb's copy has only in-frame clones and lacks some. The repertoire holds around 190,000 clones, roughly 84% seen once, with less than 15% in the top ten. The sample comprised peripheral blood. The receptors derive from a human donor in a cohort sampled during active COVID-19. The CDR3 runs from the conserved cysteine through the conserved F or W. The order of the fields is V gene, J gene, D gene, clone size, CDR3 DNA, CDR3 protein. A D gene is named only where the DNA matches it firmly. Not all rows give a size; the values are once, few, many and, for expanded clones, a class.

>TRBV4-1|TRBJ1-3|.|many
TGCGCCAGCAGCCAAGGACGAGCGGGCCGCTCTGGAAACACCATATATTTT
CASSQGRAGRSGNTIYF
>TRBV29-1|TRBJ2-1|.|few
TGCAGCGTTGAAAGGGACATCTACTCTAACTACAATGAGCAGTTCTTC
CSVERDIYSNYNEQFF
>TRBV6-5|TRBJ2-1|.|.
TGTGCCAGCGCGAGAGGCAATGAGCAGTTCTTC
CASARGNEQFF
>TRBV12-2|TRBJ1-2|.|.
TGTGCAAGTCGCTTAGAGTCAGCGGCCCTGGTGGACTATGGCTACACCTTC
CASRLESAALVDYGYTF
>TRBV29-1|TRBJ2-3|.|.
TGCAGCGTCCCCCCTAGTACAGGGATCACAGATACGCAGTATTTT
CSVPPSTGITDTQYF
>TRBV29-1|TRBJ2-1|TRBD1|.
TGCAGCGTGGATGGACAGGACTCCTACAATGAGCAGTTCTTC
CSVDGQDSYNEQFF
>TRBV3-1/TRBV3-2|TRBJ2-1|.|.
TGTGCCAGCAGCCAACGCGCCGACTCCTACAATGAGCAGTTCTTC
CASSQRADSYNEQFF
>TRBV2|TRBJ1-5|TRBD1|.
TGTGCCAGCGGCAACGGACAGGGAGACAATCAGCCCCAGCATTTT
CASGNGQGDNQPQHF
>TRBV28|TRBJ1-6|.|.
TGTGCCAGCAGTTTCCTGATACAGAACTCACCCCTCCACTTT
CASSFLIQNSPLHF
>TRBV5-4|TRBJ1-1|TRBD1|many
TGTGCCAGCATCACCGGACAGGGGGCGAACACTGAAGCTTTCTTT
CASITGQGANTEAFF
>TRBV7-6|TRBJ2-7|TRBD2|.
TGTGCCAGCAGCTTACGGGCGGGAGACCCCTACGAGCAGTACTTC
CASSLRAGDPYEQYF
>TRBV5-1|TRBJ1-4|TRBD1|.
TGCGCCAGCAGCCCTTGGACAGGGGGTGAAAAACTGTTTTTT
CASSPWTGGEKLFF
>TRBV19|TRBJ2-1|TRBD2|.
TGTGCCAGTAGTATTCGTGGGGATACTAGCGGGAGTCGGAATGAGCAGTTCTTC
CASSIRGDTSGSRNEQFF
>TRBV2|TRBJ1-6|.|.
TGTGCCAGCAGTGAAGAGAGACAAAATTCACCCCTCCACTTT
CASSEERQNSPLHF
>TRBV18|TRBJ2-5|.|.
TGTGCCAGCTCACCATCGGGAGAGACCCAGTACTTC
CASSPSGETQYF
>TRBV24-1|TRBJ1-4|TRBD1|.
TGTGCCACCAGTGAAATAGGACAGGGGAGGGAAAAACTGTTTTTT
CATSEIGQGREKLFF